The 9 T cell receptor beta chains below come from one sample, sequenced in a study of T-cell memory formation after mild COVID-19. MiXCR, applied by TCRdb to the 5' RACE reads, yields one record per CDR3 protein. The sample yields 250,000 to 300,000 distinct CDR3 sequences, around 15% seen once. Sequencing was carried out using PBMCs or a T cell subset sorted from them (not recorded which). These receptors originate from a man between 18 and 29 years old who had mild COVID-19 (a few samples of this study predate the infection). Cell type and time point are not known.

This clonotype was detected only a few times. The genes are TRBV20-1 and TRBJ2-3; the D gene is possibly TRBD1 (6 bases). The CDR3 sequence is 16 residues long. From germline, CDR1 is DFQATT and CDR2 SNEGSKA (reference sequence). The CDR3 region is CSHLAPRTASTDTQYF. In DNA form, the CDR3 reads TGCAGCCATCTAGCCCCGCGGACAGCTAGCACAGATACGCAGTATTTT.

The sample holds a few counts of this clonotype. The rearrangement joins TRBV10-3 to TRBJ2-2, with D perhaps matching TRBD2 (7 bases). The germline V gene has CDR1 ENHRY and CDR2 SYGVKD. Trimming took off 9 bases at V and 1 base at J, with 12 bases between the two ends. The CDR3 covers 14 residues. CDR3 protein: CAIPRGGNTGELFF. As DNA, the CDR3 is TGTGCCATTCCGAGGGGGGGGAACACCGGGGAGCTGTTTTTT.

The chain links TRBV27 to TRBJ1-6; no reliable D call. Trimming cost V 7 bases and J 10 bases, with 11 bases left between them. Germline V gives CDR1 MNHEY, CDR2 SMNVEV (reference sequence). This CDR3 contains 12 residues. CDR3 coding DNA: TGTGCCAGCACCTCACGGCTGTCACCCCTCCACTTT. Its translation: CASTSRLSPLHF.

The chain carries TRBV6-5 and TRBJ1-1; D ambiguous. Trimming removed 0 bases at V and 5 bases at J, with 19 bases between. The CDR3 is 17 residues long. CDR1 is MNHEY, CDR2 SVGAGI, per germline. The CDR3 DNA reads TGTGCCAGCAGTTACTCGATGGGCCCGGGAGGCGGAACTGAAGCTTTCTTT. Translating gives CASSYSMGPGGGTEAFF.

Many counts were recorded for this clonotype. This chain connects TRBV7-3 to TRBJ2-2; 12 bases map to TRBD2. Germline CDR1 SGHTA, CDR2 FQGTGA. V lost 5 bases, J lost 4 bases, and 2 bases stayed unmatched. This CDR3 region has 15 residues. The CDR3 nucleotides are TGTGCCAGCAGCCCGGGACTAGCGGGCACCGGGGAGCTGTTTTTT. It specifies CASSPGLAGTGELFF. The variable domain in full, with the rest retrieved from reference TRBV7-3 and TRBJ2-2, is GAGVSQTPSNKVTEKGKYVELRCDPISGHTALYWYRQSLGQGPEFLIYFQGTGAADDSGLPNDRFFAVRPEGSVSTLKIQRTERGDSAVYLCASSPGLAGTGELFFGEGSRLTVL.

This clonotype was seen a few times. The chain employs TRBV5-1 and TRBJ2-4, with no clear D. This CDR3 is 14 amino acids long. Germline-derived CDR1 and CDR2 are SGHRS and YFSETQ. V was trimmed by 0 bases and J by 6 bases, leaving 10 bases between them. The CDR3 sequence is CASSLGHGANIQYF. As DNA, the CDR3 is TGCGCCAGCAGCTTGGGACACGGAGCAAACATTCAGTACTTC.

This rearrangement joins TRBV19 to TRBJ2-6; 10 bases map to TRBD2. The germline gives CDR1 LNHDA, CDR2 SQIVND (reference sequence). This CDR3 spans 15 amino acids. V trimming: 9 bases; J trimming: 2 bases; junction bases outside the gene matches: 4. CDR3 protein: CASSLAGTGANVLTF. The CDR3 DNA follows: TGTGCCAGCTCACTAGCGGGGACTGGGGCCAACGTCCTGACTTTC.

This chain connects TRBV11-2 to TRBJ2-3, with D possibly being TRBD1 (5 bases). Germline CDR1 and CDR2: SGHAT and FQNNGV. V lost 4 bases and J lost 1, with 12 bases in between. The CDR3 runs to 15 residues. The CDR3 DNA reads as TGTGCCAGCAGCTCCCCAAAGACAGGCACAGATACGCAGTATTTT. Translation: CASSSPKTGTDTQYF.

CDR3 sequence reads: CSVGQGMDTEAFF. In nucleotides, the CDR3 is TGCAGCGTTGGACAGGGAATGGACACTGAAGCTTTCTTT. This rearrangement joins TRBV29-1 to TRBJ1-1, with 7 positions matching TRBD1. This CDR3 spans 13 amino acids. After removal of 4 bases from V and 3 bases from J, the junction contained 5 bases not matched to a gene. In germline, CDR1 is SQVTM, CDR2 ANQGSEA.